This entry features one T cell receptor beta chain sequence. This entry is derived from a study of blood T cell repertoires in COVID-19. This CDR3 has 14 residues. The germline gives CDR1 MDHEN, CDR2 SYDVKM. V lost 5 bases and J lost 2; bases outside the gene matches: 5. Original data processing: For nucleated cells, counts were estimated from reference gene primer amplification. The repertoire was sequenced with immunoSEQ multiplex PCR; TCRdb's copy has only in-frame clones and lacks some. The V and J calls and clone size come from that table; D and trimming were worked out from the DNA. The repertoire has 200,000 or so clones, about 80% of them found once; the top ten carry about 6.9%.

The receptor's source is a human donor with acute or convalescent COVID-19. The donor label of this sample is uncertain. V and J are TRBV28 and TRBJ1-1, with 7 bases aligning to TRBD1. Sequencing was done on a sample of peripheral blood. CDR3 loop: CASSPTGVNTEAFF. The CDR3 coding sequence is TGTGCCAGCAGTCCTACAGGGGTTAACACTGAAGCTTTCTTT.